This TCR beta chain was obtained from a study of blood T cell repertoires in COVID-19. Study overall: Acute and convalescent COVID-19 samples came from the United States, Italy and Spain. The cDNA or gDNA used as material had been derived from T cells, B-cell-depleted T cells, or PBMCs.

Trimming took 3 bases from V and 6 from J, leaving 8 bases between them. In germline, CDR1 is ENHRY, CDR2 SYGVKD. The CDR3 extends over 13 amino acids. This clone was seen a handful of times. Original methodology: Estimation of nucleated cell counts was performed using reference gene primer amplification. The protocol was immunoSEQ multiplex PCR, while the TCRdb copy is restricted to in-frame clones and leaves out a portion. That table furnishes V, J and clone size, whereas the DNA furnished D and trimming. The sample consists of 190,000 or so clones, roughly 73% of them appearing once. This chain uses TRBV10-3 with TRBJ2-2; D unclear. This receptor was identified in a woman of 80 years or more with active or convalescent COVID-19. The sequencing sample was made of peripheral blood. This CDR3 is CAISEGSPGELFF. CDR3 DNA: TGTGCCATCAGTGAAGGTAGCCCCGGGGAGCTGTTTTTT.